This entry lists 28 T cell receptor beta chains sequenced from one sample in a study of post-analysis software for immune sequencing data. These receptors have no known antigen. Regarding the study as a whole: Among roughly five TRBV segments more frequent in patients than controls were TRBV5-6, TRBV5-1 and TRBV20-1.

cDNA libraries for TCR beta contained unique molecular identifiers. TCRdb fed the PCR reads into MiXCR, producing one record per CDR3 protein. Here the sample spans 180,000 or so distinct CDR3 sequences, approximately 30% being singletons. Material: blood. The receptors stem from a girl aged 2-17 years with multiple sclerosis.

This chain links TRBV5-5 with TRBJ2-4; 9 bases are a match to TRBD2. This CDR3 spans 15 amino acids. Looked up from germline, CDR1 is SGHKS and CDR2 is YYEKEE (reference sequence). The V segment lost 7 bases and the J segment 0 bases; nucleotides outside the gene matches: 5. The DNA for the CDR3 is TGTGCCAGCGGCCTAGCGGGGCTAGCCAAAAACATTCAGTACTTC. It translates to CASGLAGLAKNIQYF.

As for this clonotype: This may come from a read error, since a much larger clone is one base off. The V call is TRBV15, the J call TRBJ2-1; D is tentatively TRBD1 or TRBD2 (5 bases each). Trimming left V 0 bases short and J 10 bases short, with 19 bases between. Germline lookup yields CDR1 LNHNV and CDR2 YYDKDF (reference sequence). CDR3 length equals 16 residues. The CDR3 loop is CATSRERGSHEYEQFF. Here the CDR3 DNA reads TGTGCCACCAGCAGAGAGAGGGGCTCACATGAATACGAGCAGTTCTTC.

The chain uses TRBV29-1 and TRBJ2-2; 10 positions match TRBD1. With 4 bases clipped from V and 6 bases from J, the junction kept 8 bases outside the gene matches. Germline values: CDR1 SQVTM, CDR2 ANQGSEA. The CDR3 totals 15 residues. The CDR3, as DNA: TGCAGCGTTGCACAGGGACAGGGGAAGGCCGGGGAGCTGTTTTTT. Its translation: CSVAQGQGKAGELFF.

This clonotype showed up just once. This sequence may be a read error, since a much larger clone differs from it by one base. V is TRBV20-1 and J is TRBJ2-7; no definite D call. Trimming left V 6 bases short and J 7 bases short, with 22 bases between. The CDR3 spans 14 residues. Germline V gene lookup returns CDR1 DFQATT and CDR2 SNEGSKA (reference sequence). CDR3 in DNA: TGCAGTGCCCCCCTCCCGAGCACCTACAATGAGCAGTACTTC. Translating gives CSAPLPSTYNEQYF.

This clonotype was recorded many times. This CDR3 is CASSPGVFGTQYF. The CDR3 nucleotides read TGTGCCAGCAGTCCGGGAGTTTTCGGGACGCAGTATTTT. The V gene is TRBV6-4, the J gene TRBJ2-3; D might be TRBD2 (6 bases). Germline CDR1 MRHNA, CDR2 SNTAGT. The CDR3 is 13 residues long. V dropped 5 bases and J dropped 9 bases, with 15 bases sitting between them.

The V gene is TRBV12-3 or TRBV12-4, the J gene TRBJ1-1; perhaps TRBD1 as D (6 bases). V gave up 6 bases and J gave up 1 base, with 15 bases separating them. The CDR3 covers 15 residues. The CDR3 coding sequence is TGTGCCAGCAGACAAAGTAGGGGGACGAACACTGAAGCTTTCTTT. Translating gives CASRQSRGTNTEAFF.

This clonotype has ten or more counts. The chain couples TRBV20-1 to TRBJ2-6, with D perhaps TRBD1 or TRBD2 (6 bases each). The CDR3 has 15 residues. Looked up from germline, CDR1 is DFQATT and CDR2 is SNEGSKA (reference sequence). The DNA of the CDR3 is TGCATGCCGGGTAGGGGGGCTCCTGGGGCCAACGTCCTGACTTTC. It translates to CMPGRGAPGANVLTF.

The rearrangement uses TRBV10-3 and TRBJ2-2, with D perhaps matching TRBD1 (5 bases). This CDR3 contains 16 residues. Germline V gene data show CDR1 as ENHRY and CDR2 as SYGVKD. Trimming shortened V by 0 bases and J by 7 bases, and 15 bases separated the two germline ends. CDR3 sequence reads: CAISESTGAWVGELFF. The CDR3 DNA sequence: TGTGCCATCAGTGAGTCTACAGGCGCCTGGGTCGGGGAGCTGTTTTTT.

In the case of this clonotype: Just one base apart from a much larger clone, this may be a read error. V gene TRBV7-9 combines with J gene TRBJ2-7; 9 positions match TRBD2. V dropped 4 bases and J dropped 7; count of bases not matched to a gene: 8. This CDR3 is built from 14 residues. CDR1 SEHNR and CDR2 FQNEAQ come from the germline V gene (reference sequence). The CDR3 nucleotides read TGTGCCAGCAGCTCCCGGACTAGCGCGATTGAGCAGTACTTC. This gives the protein CASSSRTSAIEQYF.

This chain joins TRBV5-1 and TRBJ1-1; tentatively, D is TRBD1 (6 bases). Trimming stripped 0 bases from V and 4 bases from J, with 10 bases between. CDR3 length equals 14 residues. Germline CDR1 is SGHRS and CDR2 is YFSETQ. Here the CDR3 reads CASSLGRTATEAFF. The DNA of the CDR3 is TGCGCCAGCAGCTTGGGAAGGACAGCCACTGAAGCTTTCTTT.

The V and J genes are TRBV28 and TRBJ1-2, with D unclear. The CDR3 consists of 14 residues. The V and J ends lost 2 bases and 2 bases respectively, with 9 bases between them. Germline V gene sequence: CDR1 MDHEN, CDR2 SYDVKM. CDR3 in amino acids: CASSLMGSNYGYTF. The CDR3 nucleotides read TGTGCCAGCAGTTTAATGGGCAGCAACTATGGCTACACCTTC.

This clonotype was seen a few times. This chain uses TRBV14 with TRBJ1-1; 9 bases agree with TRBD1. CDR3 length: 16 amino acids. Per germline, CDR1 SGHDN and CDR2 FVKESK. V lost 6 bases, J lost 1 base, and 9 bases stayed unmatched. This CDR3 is CASRRTGGASNTEAFF. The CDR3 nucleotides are TGTGCCAGCAGGCGAACAGGGGGCGCGTCGAACACTGAAGCTTTCTTT.

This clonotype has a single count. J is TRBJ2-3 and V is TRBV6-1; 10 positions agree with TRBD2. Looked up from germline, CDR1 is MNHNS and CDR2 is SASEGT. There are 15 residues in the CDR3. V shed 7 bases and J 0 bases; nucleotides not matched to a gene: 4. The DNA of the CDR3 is TGTGCCAGCATAAGGACTAGCGGTAGCACAGATACGCAGTATTTT. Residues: CASIRTSGSTDTQYF.

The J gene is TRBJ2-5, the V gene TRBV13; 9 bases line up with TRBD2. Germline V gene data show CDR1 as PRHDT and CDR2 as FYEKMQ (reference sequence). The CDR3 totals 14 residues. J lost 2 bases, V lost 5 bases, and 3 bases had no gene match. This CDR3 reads CASSVSGSQETQYF. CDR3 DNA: TGTGCCAGCAGCGTTAGCGGGAGTCAAGAGACCCAGTACTTC.

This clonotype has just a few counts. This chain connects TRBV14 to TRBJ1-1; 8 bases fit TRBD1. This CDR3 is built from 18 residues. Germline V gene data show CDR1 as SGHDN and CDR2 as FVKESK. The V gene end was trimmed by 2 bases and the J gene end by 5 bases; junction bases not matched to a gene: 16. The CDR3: CASSQNWGDRPRRTEAFF. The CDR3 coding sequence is TGTGCCAGCAGCCAAAATTGGGGGGACAGGCCCCGGAGAACTGAAGCTTTCTTT.

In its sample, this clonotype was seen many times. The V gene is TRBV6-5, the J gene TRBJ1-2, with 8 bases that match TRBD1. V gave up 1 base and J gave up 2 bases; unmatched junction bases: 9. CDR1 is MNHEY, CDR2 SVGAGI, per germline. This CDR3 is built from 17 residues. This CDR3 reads CASSYYGQGAANYGYTF. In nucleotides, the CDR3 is TGTGCCAGCAGTTACTATGGGCAGGGGGCGGCCAACTATGGCTACACCTTC.

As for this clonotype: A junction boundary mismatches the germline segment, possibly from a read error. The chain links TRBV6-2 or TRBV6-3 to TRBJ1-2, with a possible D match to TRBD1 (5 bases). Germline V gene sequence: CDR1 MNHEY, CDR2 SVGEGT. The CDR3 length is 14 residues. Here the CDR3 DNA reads TGTGCCTGCAGGCCTGGGGGATTCGACTATGGCTACACCTTC. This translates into CACRPGGFDYGYTF.

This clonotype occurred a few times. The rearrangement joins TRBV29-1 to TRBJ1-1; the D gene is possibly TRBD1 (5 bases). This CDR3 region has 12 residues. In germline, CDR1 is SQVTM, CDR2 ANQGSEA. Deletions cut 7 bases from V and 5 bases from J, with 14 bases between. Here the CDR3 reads CSAEGRVTEAFF. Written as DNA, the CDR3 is TGCAGCGCCGAGGGCAGGGTGACTGAAGCTTTCTTT.

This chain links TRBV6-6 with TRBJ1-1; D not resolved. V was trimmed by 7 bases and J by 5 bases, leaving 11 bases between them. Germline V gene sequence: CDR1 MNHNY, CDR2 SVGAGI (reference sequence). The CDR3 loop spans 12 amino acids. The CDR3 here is CASTPGRTEAFF. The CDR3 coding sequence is TGTGCCAGCACCCCCGGTAGGACTGAAGCTTTCTTT.

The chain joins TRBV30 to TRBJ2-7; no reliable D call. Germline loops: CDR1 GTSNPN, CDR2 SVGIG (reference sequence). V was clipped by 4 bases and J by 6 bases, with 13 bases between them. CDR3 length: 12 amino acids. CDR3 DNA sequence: TGTGCCTGGATCCCCCCGGCTGGCGAGCAGTACTTC. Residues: CAWIPPAGEQYF.

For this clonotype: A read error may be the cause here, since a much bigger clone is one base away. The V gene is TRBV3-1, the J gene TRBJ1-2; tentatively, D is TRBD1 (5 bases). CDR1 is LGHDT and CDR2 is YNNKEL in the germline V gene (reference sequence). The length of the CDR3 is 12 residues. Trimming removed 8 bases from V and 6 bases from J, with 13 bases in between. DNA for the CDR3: TGTGCCAGCGGGACGGACCACCATGGCTACACCTTC. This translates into CASGTDHHGYTF.

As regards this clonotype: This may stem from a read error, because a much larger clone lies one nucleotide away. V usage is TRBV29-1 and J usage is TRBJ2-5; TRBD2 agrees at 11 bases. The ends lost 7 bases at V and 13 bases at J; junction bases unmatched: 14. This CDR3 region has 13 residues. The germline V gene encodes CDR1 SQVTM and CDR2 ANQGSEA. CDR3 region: CSARLAGTYERYF. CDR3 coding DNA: TGCAGCGCAAGACTAGCGGGGACCTACGAGCGGTACTTC.

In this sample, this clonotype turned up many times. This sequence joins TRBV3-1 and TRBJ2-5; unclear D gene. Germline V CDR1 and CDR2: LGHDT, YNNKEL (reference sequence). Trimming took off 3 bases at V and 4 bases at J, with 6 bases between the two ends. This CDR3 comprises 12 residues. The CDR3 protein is CASSHGPETQYF. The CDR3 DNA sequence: TGTGCCAGCAGCCACGGTCCAGAGACCCAGTACTTC.

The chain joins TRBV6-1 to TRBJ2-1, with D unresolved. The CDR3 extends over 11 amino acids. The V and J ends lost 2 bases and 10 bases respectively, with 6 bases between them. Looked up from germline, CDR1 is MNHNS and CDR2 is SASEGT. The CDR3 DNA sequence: TGTGCCAGCAGTGAATGCAGGGAGCAGTTCTTC. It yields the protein CASSECREQFF.

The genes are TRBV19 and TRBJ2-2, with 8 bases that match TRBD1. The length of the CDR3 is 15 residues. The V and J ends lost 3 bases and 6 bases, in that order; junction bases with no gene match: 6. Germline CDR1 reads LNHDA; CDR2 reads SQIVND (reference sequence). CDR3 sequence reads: CASSIQTGVAGELFF. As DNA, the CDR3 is TGTGCCAGTAGTATTCAGACAGGGGTGGCCGGGGAGCTGTTTTTT.

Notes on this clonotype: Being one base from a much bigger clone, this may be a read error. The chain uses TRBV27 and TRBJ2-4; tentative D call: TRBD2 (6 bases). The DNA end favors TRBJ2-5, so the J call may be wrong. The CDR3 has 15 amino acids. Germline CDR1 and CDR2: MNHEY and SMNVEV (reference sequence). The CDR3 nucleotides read TGTGCCAGCAACTCCGTCGAACCAAGCGGGGAGACCCAGTACTTC. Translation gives CASNSVEPSGETQYF.

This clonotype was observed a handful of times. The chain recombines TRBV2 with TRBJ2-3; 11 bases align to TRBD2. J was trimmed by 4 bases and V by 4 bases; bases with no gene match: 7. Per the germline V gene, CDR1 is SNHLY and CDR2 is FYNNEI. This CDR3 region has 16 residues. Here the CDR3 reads CASSGGTSGVADTQYF. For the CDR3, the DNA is TGTGCCAGCAGTGGAGGGACTAGCGGCGTCGCAGATACGCAGTATTTT.

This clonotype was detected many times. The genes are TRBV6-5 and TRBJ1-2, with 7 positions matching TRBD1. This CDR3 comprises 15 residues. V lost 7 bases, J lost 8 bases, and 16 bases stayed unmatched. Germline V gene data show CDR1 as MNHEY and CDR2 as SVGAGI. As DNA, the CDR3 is TGTGCCAGCACCGACAAAACCGGGACAGCGGAAGGCTACACCTTC. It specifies CASTDKTGTAEGYTF.